This T cell receptor (beta chain) was recovered during a study of cytomegalovirus exposure and HLA in healthy donors. PCR was performed using 60 Vbeta and 13 Jbeta primers. TCRdb's table, derived via immunoSEQ multiplex PCR, lists solely in-frame clones and lacks some. The data hold about 150,000 clones, with around 82% observed a single time. Germline-derived CDR1 and CDR2 are LNHDA and SQIVND (reference sequence). The CDR3 contains 13 residues. The V and J ends lost 6 bases and 6 bases respectively, with 11 bases between them. Input material: PBMCs. The source of this sequence is a middle-aged woman in good health and CMV-seropositive. This sequence joins TRBV19 and TRBJ1-4, with D possibly TRBD1 on 5 matching bases. CDR3 nucleotides: TGTGCCAGTAGCACCAGGGTTGATGAAAAACTGTTTTTT. Residues: CASSTRVDEKLFF.